This TCR beta chain was recovered during a study of cytomegalovirus exposure and HLA in healthy donors (dated by TCRdb to about 2017). Looking at the study overall: According to a later analysis, one platform produced both the 110 or so validation repertoires and the roughly 660 repertoires of the first cohort. A separate validation cohort of 100 to 150 different subjects was used in addition to the roughly 700-subject first cohort. The study was designed to test whether signatures of past pathogen exposure could be identified by cataloging public T cell receptors. To predict cytomegalovirus infection status, the study combined high-throughput TCR immunosequencing, statistical association of individual TCRs with disease status, and machine learning. Results the study describes overall, beyond this receptor: In vitro tests confirmed that three of the cytomegalovirus-associated TCR beta chains recognize cytomegalovirus antigens. In both the original and validation cohorts, the classifier was reported to diagnose cytomegalovirus status with high specificity and sensitivity. The validation cohort had no HLA typing available for a later analysis, so co-occurrence within that cohort was assessed over all 110 or so repertoires. A total of 150 to 200 TCR beta chains were listed by the study as associated with cytomegalovirus. While some public TCRs were present in many individuals, most TCR sequences turned up only very rarely across donors. In a later analysis, TCRs clustered in the first cohort were found to also tend to co-occur in the 120 validation repertoires, with 90% to 95% of cluster scores above 0. The authors suggested that the approach could potentially be extended to other disease states and immunological phenotypes.

The donors belonged to the validation cohort of over a hundred subjects, which was separate from the roughly 680-subject first cohort. Receptor amplification or capture employed the immunoSEQ multiplex PCR assay. Under the source paper's analysis protocol: A statistical classification framework was built to diagnose cytomegalovirus status from the catalog of TCR beta chain sequences. Here the immuneACCESS table is served through TCRdb, limited to in-frame sequences with V and J called. Missing clones are a known gap in these copies; in checked studies unresolved V genes cover under half, and the rest lacks a known reason. V, J and clone size are taken as reported in that table, and D and trimming were inferred from the DNA itself. Within this sample are tens of thousands of clones, with around 94% of them counted one time only. Clones ranked in the top ten supply 0.55% to 0.8% of the sample. On this clone: The clone's antigen remains unknown. Base qualities are not recorded, but no much larger clone differs from it by a single base.

The clonotype was recovered from a woman aged 18-29 years in good health and CMV-seronegative. The specimen was PBMCs.

In nucleotides, the sequence is TGTGCCAGCAGCTTAGCGGCCGCGGGGGGTACCTACGAGCAGTACTTC. The encoded protein is CASSLAAAGGTYEQYF. The chain was built from TRBV7-6 and TRBJ2-7, with TRBD2 matching 8 junction bases. CDR1 and CDR2 are read off the germline V gene as SGHVS and FNYEAQ. The CDR3 numbers 16 residues from cysteine through phenylalanine. The read is trimmed to its CDR3 DNA, 48 bases read in frame from base 1. After removal of 0 bases from V and 2 bases from J, the junction retains 6 bases not matched to a gene.